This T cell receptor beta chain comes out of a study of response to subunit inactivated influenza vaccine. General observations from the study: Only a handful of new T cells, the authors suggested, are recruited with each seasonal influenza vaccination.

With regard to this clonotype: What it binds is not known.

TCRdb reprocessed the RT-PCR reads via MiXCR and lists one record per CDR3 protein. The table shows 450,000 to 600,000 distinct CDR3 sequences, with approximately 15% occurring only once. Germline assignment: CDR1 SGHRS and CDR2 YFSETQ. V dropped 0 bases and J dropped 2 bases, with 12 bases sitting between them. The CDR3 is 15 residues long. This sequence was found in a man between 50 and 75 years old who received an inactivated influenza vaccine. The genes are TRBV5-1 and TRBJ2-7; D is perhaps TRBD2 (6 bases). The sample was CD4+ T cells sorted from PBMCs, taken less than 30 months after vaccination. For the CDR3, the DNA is TGCGCCAGCAGCTTGGCCGGCGGGACCACCTACGAGCAGTACTTC. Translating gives CASSLAGGTTYEQYF.